Listed below are T cell receptor beta chains from one sample, sequenced in a study of cytomegalovirus exposure and HLA in healthy donors. This table comes from immunoSEQ multiplex PCR, and its TCRdb copy is limited to in-frame clones, with some not included. The sample consists of 130,000 or so clones, around 73% of them appearing once. The specimen was PBMCs. The receptors were sampled from a man in his forties or fifties in good health and CMV-seronegative. The CDR3 runs from the conserved cysteine through the conserved F or W. Fields, in order: J gene, D gene, V gene, CDR3 protein. The D gene is left open where the match is weak.

>TRBJ2-2|TRBD1|TRBV11-2
CASSQGTGTTGELFF
>TRBJ1-3|NA|TRBV6-5
CASSLLFRSGTIYF
>TRBJ1-1|NA|TRBV28
CASSFRAGAYLNTEAFF
>TRBJ2-7|TRBD2|TRBV11-1
CASSPLAGVAYEQYF
>TRBJ2-6|NA|TRBV19
CASSINRALSGANVLTF
>TRBJ2-3|NA|TRBV28
CASSVEAGTDTQYF
>TRBJ1-4|NA|TRBV4-3
CASSQDWGETNEKLFF
>TRBJ1-2|NA|TRBV7-9
CASSSNRDYTF
>TRBJ2-7|TRBD1|TRBV5-1
CASSSPGQGYEQYF
>TRBJ2-5|NA|TRBV10-3
CAISEPRGSGETQYF
>TRBJ2-1|NA|TRBV5-6
CASSILTAGINEQFF
>TRBJ2-7|NA|TRBV6-5
CASSYSFLGEDEQYF
>TRBJ2-1|TRBD2|TRBV4-1
CASSQDGTSGNNEQFF
>TRBJ1-5|TRBD1|TRBV27
CASSTQGANNQPQHF
>TRBJ2-5|TRBD1|TRBV7-8
CASSLTTGAKTQYF
>TRBJ1-1|NA|TRBV7-2
CASSATGSYEAFF
>TRBJ1-2|NA|TRBV27
CASGHAGKGYTF
>TRBJ2-5|TRBD2|TRBV18
CASSRAGLAEQETQYF
>TRBJ2-5|NA|TRBV5-4
CASSLAGAGGETQYF
>TRBJ2-7|TRBD1|TRBV18
CASSPPTGDEQYF
>TRBJ1-5|NA|TRBV19
CAIGDTLGQPQHF
>TRBJ1-2|TRBD1|TRBV28
CASSLRTGGYTF
>TRBJ2-5|TRBD2|TRBV9
CASSALGGRTETQYF
>TRBJ2-1|TRBD2|TRBV11-2
CASSSPGGSEQFF
>TRBJ2-3|NA|TRBV27
CASGGGHWGTQYF
>TRBJ2-1|TRBD1|TRBV10-3
CASTGTGDANEQFF
>TRBJ1-3|NA|TRBV6-5
CASSLTAFSGNTIYF
>TRBJ1-6|NA|TRBV6-5
CASSYGQIGYSPLHF
>TRBJ1-1|TRBD1|TRBV6-1
CASSGGPRQGAMNTEAFF
>TRBJ1-2|TRBD1|TRBV9
CASSVGGTADGYTF
>TRBJ1-1|TRBD1|TRBV6-5
CASSYRDRGRAEAFF
>TRBJ2-7|TRBD2|TRBV2
CAGGLAGGYEQYF
>TRBJ2-1|NA|TRBV19
CASSKRTATSYNEQFF
>TRBJ2-7|TRBD1|TRBV19
CASSRVRTGGEQYF
>NA|NA|TRBV6-5
CASSYSGERGYEQYF